Shown below are 17 T cell receptor beta chains from a single sample sequenced in a study of cytomegalovirus exposure and HLA in healthy donors. The PCR made use of 60 Vbeta and 13 Jbeta primers. Data came from immunoSEQ multiplex PCR; TCRdb stores just in-frame clones and leaves some out. The data hold about 190,000 clones, with roughly four fifths observed a single time. Source material: PBMCs. These receptors all come from a woman between 25 and 40 years old in good health and CMV-seropositive.

This chain links TRBV19 with TRBJ1-1; weak D call: TRBD1 (6 bases). The CDR3 sequence is 12 residues long. Germline assignment: CDR1 LNHDA and CDR2 SQIVND (reference sequence). Trimming removed 9 bases from V and 4 bases from J, with 12 bases in between. CDR3 nucleotide sequence: TGTGCCAGCGCTACAGGGCTCACTGAAGCTTTCTTT. This codes for CASATGLTEAFF.

The table lists this clone with a few counts. The genes are TRBV6-5 and TRBJ2-7; 7 bases align to TRBD2. This CDR3 is 16 amino acids long. Looked up from germline, CDR1 is MNHEY and CDR2 is SVGAGI. V was pared by 0 bases and J by 2 bases, with 7 bases of the junction left unmatched. In DNA, the CDR3 is TGTGCCAGCAGTTACTCGGATAGCGGGCCGCCCTACGAGCAGTACTTC. Residues: CASSYSDSGPPYEQYF.

This clone was found a few times. The chain is built from TRBV11-2 and TRBJ2-3; D gene uncertain. V was pared by 1 base and J by 3 bases, with 8 bases between. The CDR3 has 14 amino acids. Germline values: CDR1 SGHAT, CDR2 FQNNGV. CDR3 DNA sequence: TGTGCCAGCAGCTTAGGTGGCGGAACAGATACGCAGTATTTT. Protein: CASSLGGGTDTQYF.

The chain joins TRBV7-4 to TRBJ2-7, with 13 bases that match TRBD2. This CDR3 is built from 17 residues. The trim removed 7 bases at V and 1 base at J, leaving 10 bases unmatched. Germline CDR1 and CDR2: SGHVT and SQSDAQ. DNA for the CDR3: TGTGCCAGCACCCCTCAGACTAGCGGGAGGATATCCTACGAGCAGTACTTC. As protein: CASTPQTSGRISYEQYF.

V usage is TRBV27 and J usage is TRBJ1-6; 8 positions match TRBD1. The CDR3 extends over 14 amino acids. Germline V CDR1 and CDR2: MNHEY, SMNVEV (reference sequence). V was pared by 3 bases and J by 10 bases, with 5 bases of the junction left unmatched. The CDR3 loop reads CASSLQGAVSPLHF. Written as DNA, the CDR3 is TGTGCCAGCAGTTTGCAGGGGGCGGTCTCACCCCTCCACTTT.

Only one count was recorded for this clone. The chain employs TRBV7-9 and TRBJ2-7, with 7 positions matching TRBD2. V lost 7 bases and J lost 3; bases outside the gene matches: 12. Germline V gives CDR1 SEHNR, CDR2 FQNEAQ (reference sequence). The CDR3 is 15 amino acids. CDR3: CASNYPGGGLYEQYF. DNA for the CDR3: TGTGCCAGCAACTACCCGGGGGGAGGCCTCTACGAGCAGTACTTC.

The chain combines TRBV27 with TRBJ2-7; 7 bases match TRBD1. This CDR3 is built from 14 residues. Germline lookup yields CDR1 MNHEY and CDR2 SMNVEV (reference sequence). The trim removed 5 bases at V and 4 bases at J, leaving 8 bases unmatched. The CDR3 region has the DNA TGTGCCAGCAGTAGTCTGACAGGGCTTTACGAGCAGTACTTC. Protein sequence: CASSSLTGLYEQYF.

V usage is TRBV5-1 and J usage is TRBJ1-1, with D unclear. CDR3 length: 15 residues. V was trimmed by 0 bases and J by 3 bases, leaving 12 bases between them. Germline CDR1 SGHRS, CDR2 YFSETQ. The CDR3 reads CASSLGVKRDTEAFF. CDR3 DNA sequence: TGCGCCAGCAGCTTGGGGGTAAAGAGGGACACTGAAGCTTTCTTT.

This clone appeared once. V usage is TRBV11-3 and J usage is TRBJ2-3; D may be TRBD2 (6 bases). The CDR3 sequence is 15 residues long. The germline CDR1 and CDR2 sequences are SGHNT and YENEEA. Trimming shortened V by 3 bases and J by 1 base, and 11 bases separated the two germline ends. The CDR3 sequence: CASSFISGGTDTQYF. CDR3 coding DNA: TGTGCCAGCAGCTTCATTTCGGGGGGCACAGATACGCAGTATTTT.

This chain connects TRBV2 to TRBJ1-1, with D unresolved. This CDR3 region has 16 residues. The germline V gene has CDR1 SNHLY and CDR2 FYNNEI. The germline V and J ends were trimmed by 2 bases and 1 base, with 14 bases remaining between them. As DNA, the CDR3 is TGTGCCAGCAGTGAATTGACGCGGGCGACGAACACTGAAGCTTTCTTT. Its translation is CASSELTRATNTEAFF.

This chain links TRBV6-5 with TRBJ2-7; 10 bases map to TRBD2. The CDR3 contains 15 residues. Trimming at V came to 6 bases and at J to 5 bases, leaving 10 bases not matched to a gene. Germline assignment: CDR1 MNHEY and CDR2 SVGAGI. CDR3: CASRPSSGSENEQYF. Here the CDR3 DNA reads TGTGCCAGCAGGCCCTCTAGCGGGAGTGAAAACGAGCAGTACTTC.

This clone showed up just once. Written as DNA, the CDR3 is TGCGCCAGCAGCGCCGGTGGCTATGGCTACACCTTC. Translating gives CASSAGGYGYTF. The gene calls are TRBV5-1 and TRBJ1-2; D ambiguous. The V gene lost 4 bases and the J gene lost 4 bases, with 8 bases spanning the gap. Germline CDR1 and CDR2: SGHRS and YFSETQ. The CDR3 is made up of 12 amino acids.

The V gene is TRBV19, the J gene TRBJ2-1, with 8 bases fitting TRBD2. Germline V lookup: CDR1 LNHDA, CDR2 SQIVND (reference sequence). This CDR3 contains 14 residues. V lost 5 bases, J lost 3 bases, and 3 bases stayed unmatched. CDR3 in DNA: TGTGCCAGTAGTGTTAGCGGGAACTACAATGAGCAGTTCTTC. Amino acids: CASSVSGNYNEQFF.

The chain uses TRBV6-5 and TRBJ1-2; 10 nucleotides align to TRBD1. The J segment lost 6 bases and the V segment lost 2 bases, leaving 6 bases of the junction unmatched. The CDR3 is 15 amino acids. Germline V gives CDR1 MNHEY, CDR2 SVGAGI. The CDR3 loop reads CASSYRTGGRDGYTF. The CDR3 DNA sequence: TGTGCCAGCAGTTACCGGACAGGGGGAAGGGATGGCTACACCTTC.

The V and J genes are TRBV28 and TRBJ1-3; TRBD1 matches 7 bases. V gave up 6 bases and J gave up 5 bases; unmatched junction bases: 4. Germline CDR1 reads MDHEN; CDR2 reads SYDVKM. CDR3 length equals 13 residues. The CDR3 region is CASRRTGRNTIYF. DNA of the CDR3: TGTGCCAGCAGGAGGACAGGAAGAAACACCATATATTTT.

The chain has TRBV27 and TRBJ2-7; 7 bases map to TRBD2. Per the germline V gene, CDR1 is MNHEY and CDR2 is SMNVEV (reference sequence). The J segment lost 7 bases and the V segment lost 3 bases, leaving 9 bases of the junction unmatched. The CDR3 contains 14 residues. CDR3 DNA: TGTGCCAGCAGTTTTTCGGGAGGCGGAGGGGAGCAGTACTTC. It encodes CASSFSGGGGEQYF.

The V and J genes are TRBV7-9 and TRBJ2-3; 12 bases map to TRBD2. V lost 5 bases to trimming and J lost 5 bases; unmatched junction nucleotides: 8. CDR3 length: 16 amino acids. The germline CDR1 and CDR2 sequences are SEHNR and FQNEAQ (reference sequence). The CDR3 bases are TGTGCCAGCAGCGCAAGAAGGGGACTAGCGGGAGATACGCAGTATTTT. The encoded protein is CASSARRGLAGDTQYF.